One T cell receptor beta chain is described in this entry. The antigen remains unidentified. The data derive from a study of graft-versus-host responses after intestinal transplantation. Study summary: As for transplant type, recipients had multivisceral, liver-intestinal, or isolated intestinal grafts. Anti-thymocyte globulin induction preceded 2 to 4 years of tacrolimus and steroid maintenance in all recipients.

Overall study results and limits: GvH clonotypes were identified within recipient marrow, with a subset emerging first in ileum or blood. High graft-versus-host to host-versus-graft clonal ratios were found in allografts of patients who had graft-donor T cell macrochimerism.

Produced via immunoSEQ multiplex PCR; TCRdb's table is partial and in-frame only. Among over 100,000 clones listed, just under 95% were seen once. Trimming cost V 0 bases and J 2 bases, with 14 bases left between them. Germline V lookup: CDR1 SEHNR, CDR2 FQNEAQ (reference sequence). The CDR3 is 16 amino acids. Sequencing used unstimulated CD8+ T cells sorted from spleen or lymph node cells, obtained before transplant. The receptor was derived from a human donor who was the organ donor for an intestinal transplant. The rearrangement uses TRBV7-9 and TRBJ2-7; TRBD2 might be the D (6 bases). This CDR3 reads CASSLAGLTATYEQYF. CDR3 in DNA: TGTGCCAGCAGCTTAGCGGGACTCACAGCTACCTACGAGCAGTACTTC.